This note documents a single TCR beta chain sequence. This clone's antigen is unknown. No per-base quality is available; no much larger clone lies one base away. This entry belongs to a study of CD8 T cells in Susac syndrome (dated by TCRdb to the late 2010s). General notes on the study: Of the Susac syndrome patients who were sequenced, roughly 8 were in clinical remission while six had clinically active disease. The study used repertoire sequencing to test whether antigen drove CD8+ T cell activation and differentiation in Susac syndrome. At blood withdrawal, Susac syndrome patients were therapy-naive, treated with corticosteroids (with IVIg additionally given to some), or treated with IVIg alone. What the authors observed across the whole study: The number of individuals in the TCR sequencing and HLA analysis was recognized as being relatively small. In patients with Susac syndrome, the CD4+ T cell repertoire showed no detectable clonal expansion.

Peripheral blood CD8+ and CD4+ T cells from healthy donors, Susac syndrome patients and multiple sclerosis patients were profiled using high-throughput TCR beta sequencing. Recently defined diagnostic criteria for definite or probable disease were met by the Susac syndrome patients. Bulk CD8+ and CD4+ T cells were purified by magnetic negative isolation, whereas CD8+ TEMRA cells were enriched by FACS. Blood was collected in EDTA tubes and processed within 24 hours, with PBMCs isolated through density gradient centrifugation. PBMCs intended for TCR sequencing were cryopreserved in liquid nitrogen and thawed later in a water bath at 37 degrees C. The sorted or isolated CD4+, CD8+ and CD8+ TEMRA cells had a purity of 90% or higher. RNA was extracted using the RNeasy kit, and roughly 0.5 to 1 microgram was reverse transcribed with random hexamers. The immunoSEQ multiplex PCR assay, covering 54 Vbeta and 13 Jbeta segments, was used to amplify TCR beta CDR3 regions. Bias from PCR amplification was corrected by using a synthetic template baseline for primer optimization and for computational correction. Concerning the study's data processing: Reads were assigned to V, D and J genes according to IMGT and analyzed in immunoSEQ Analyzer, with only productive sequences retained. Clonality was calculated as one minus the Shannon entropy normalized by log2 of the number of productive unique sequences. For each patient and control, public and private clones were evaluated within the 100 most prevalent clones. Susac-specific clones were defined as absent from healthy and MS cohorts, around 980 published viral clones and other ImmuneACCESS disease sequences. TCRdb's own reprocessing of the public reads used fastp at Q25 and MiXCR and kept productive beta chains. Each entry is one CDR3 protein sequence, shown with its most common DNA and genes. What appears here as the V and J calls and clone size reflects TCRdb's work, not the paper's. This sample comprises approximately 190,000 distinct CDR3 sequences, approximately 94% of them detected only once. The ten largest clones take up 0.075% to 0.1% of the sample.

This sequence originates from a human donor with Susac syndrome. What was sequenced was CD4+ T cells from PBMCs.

The CDR3 loop reads CASSLNVGMALHF. The DNA sequence reads TGTGCCAGCAGTTTAAACGTCGGAATGGCCCTCCACTTT. The chain is assembled from TRBV27 and TRBJ1-6; a confident D gene designation cannot be given. CDR1 is given as MNHEY and CDR2 as SMNVEV, both from the germline V gene (reference sequence). V drops 2 bases and J drops 14 bases, leaving 13 bases in between. The CDR3 has 13 amino acids, counting the end cysteine and phenylalanine. CDR3 DNA only is kept here, 39 bases in frame from base 1.